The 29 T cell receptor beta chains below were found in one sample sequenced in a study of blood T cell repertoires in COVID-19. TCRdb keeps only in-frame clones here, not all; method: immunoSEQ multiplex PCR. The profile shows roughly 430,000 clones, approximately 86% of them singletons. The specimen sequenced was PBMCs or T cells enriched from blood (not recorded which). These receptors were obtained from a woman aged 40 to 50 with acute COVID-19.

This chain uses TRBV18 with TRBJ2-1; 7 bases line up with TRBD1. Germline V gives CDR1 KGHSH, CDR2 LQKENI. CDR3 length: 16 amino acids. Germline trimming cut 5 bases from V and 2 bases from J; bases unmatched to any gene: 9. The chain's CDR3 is CASSFRIGGAYNEQFF. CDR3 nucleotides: TGTGCCAGCTCATTTCGGATAGGGGGCGCCTACAATGAGCAGTTCTTC.

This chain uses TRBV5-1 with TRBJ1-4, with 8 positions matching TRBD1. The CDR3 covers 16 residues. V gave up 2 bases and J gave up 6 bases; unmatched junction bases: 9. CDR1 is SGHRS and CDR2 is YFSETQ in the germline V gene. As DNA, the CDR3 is TGCGCCAGCAGCTTCGGGCCAACAGGGGGGTATGAAAAACTGTTTTTT. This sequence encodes CASSFGPTGGYEKLFF.

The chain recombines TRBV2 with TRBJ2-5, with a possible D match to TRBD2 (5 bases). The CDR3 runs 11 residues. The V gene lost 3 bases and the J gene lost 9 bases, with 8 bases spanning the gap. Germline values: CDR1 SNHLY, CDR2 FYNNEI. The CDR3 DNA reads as TGTGCCAGCAGTGATCGAGGGCCCCAGTACTTC. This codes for CASSDRGPQYF.

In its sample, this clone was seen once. CDR3: CASSINRGGSQETQYF. The CDR3 region has the DNA TGTGCCAGTAGTATTAATCGGGGAGGCAGTCAAGAGACCCAGTACTTC. The V gene is TRBV19, the J gene TRBJ2-5, with TRBD2 as a possible D gene (6 bases). This CDR3 is 16 amino acids long. Trimming took 3 bases from V and 2 from J, leaving 16 bases between them. Germline assignment: CDR1 LNHDA and CDR2 SQIVND (reference sequence). The entire variable domain, with the rest obtained from reference TRBV19 and TRBJ2-5, is as follows: DGGITQSPKYLFRKEGQNVTLSCEQNLNHDAMYWYRQDPGQGLRLIYYSQIVNDFQKGDIAEGYSVSREKKESFPLTVTSAQKNPTAFYLCASSINRGGSQETQYFGPGTRLLVL.

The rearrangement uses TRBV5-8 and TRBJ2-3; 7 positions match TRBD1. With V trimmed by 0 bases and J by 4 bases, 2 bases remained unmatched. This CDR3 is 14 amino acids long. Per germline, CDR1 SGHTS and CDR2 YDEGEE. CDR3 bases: TGTGCCAGCAGCTTGGGGCAGGGGGCAGATACGCAGTATTTT. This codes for CASSLGQGADTQYF.

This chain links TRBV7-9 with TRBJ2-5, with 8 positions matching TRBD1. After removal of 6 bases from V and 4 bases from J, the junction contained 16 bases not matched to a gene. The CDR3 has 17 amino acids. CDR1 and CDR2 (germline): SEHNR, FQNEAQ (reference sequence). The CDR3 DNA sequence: TGTGCCAGCAGTACACGCAGGGGGCTAAGGATTGGAGAGACCCAGTACTTC. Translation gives CASSTRRGLRIGETQYF.

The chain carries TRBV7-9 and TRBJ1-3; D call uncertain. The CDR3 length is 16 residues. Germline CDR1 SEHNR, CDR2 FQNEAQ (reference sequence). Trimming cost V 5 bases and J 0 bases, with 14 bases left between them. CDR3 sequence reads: CASSTSPQSSGNTIYF. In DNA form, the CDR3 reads TGTGCCAGCAGCACAAGTCCACAGAGCTCTGGAAACACCATATATTTT.

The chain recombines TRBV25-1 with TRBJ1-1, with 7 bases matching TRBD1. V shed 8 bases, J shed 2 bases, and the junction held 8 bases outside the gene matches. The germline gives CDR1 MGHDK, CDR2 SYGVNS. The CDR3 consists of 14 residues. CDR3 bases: TGTGCCAGCTCGTTAGGGGGCGGAAACACTGAAGCTTTCTTT. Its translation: CASSLGGGNTEAFF.

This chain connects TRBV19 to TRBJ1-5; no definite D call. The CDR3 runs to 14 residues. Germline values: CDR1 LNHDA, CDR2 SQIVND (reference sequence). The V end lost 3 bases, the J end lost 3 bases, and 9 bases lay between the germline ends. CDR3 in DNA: TGTGCCAGTAGTATCGCCAACAACAATCAGCCCCAGCATTTT. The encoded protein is CASSIANNNQPQHF. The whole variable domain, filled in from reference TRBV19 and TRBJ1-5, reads DGGITQSPKYLFRKEGQNVTLSCEQNLNHDAMYWYRQDPGQGLRLIYYSQIVNDFQKGDIAEGYSVSREKKESFPLTVTSAQKNPTAFYLCASSIANNNQPQHFGDGTRLSIL.

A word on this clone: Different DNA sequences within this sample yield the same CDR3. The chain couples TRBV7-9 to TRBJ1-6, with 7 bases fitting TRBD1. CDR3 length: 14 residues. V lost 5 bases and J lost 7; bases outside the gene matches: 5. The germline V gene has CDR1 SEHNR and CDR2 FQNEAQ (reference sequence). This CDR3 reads CASSLTGPNSPLHF. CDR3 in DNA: TGTGCCAGCAGCCTGACAGGGCCGAATTCACCCCTCCACTTT.

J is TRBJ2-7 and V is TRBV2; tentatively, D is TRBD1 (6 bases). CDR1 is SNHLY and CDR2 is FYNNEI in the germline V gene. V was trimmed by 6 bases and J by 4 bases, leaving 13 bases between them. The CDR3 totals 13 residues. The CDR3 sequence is CASRIQGSYEQYF. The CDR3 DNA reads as TGTGCCAGCAGAATACAGGGTTCTTACGAGCAGTACTTC.

CDR3 loop: CSVRGMTTGNEQYF. CDR3 nucleotides: TGCAGCGTTCGAGGGATGACGACAGGGAACGAGCAGTACTTC. The gene calls are TRBV29-1 and TRBJ2-7; TRBD1 agrees at 7 bases. The germline CDR1 and CDR2 sequences are SQVTM and ANQGSEA. The CDR3 is 14 amino acids. J gave up 5 bases and V 5 bases, and 12 bases lay outside the gene matches.

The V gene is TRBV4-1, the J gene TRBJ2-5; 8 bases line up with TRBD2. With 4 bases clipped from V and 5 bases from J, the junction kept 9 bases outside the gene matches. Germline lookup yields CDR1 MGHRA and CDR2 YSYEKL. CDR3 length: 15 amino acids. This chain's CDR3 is CASSRLGVAGETQYF. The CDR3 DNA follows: TGCGCCAGCAGCCGCCTCGGGGTAGCGGGGGAGACCCAGTACTTC.

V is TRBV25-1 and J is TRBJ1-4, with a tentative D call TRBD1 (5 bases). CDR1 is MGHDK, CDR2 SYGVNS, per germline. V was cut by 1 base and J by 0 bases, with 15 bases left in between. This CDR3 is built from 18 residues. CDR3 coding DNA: TGTGCCAGCAGTGAATCGTTTGACAGACTTGCAACTAATGAAAAACTGTTTTTT. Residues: CASSESFDRLATNEKLFF.

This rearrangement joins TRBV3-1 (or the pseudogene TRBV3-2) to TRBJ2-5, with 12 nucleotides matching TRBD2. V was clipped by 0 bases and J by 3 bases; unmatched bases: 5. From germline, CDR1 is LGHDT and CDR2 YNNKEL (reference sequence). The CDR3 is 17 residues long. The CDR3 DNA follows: TGTGCCAGCAGCCAAGAAAATCTAGCGGGGGGGAAAGAGACCCAGTACTTC. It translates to CASSQENLAGGKETQYF.

Written as DNA, the CDR3 is TGTGCCAGCGGGGACAGATCGCTAACCCTTGAAGCTTTCTTT. It encodes CASGDRSLTLEAFF. The J gene is TRBJ1-1, the V gene TRBV2, with 7 bases identical to TRBD1. Germline values: CDR1 SNHLY, CDR2 FYNNEI. This CDR3 has 14 amino acids. Germline trimming cut 8 bases from V and 7 bases from J; bases unmatched to any gene: 13.

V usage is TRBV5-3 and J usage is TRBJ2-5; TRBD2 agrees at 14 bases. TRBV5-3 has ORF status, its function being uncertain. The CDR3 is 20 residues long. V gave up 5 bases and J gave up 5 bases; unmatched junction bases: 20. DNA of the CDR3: TGTGCCAGAAGGCACGAAAGTGGGACTAGCGGGGGAGTCCCCCGGGAGACCCAGTACTTC. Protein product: CARRHESGTSGGVPRETQYF.

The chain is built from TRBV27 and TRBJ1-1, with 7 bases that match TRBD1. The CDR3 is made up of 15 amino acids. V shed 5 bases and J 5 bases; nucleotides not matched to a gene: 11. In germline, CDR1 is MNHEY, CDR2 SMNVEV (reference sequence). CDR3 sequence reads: CASSPTTGWDTEAFF. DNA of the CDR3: TGTGCCAGCAGTCCGACGACAGGGTGGGATACTGAAGCTTTCTTT.

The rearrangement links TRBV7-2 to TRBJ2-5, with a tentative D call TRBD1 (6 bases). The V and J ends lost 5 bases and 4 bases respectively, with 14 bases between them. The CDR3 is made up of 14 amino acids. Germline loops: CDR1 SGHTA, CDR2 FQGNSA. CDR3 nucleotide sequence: TGTGCCAGCAGCAAGGACAGAGGGGGAGAGACCCAGTACTTC. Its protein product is CASSKDRGGETQYF.

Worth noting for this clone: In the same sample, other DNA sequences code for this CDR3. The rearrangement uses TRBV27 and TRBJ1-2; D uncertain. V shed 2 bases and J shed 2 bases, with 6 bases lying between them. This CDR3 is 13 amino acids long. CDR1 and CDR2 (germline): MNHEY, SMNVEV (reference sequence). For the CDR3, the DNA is TGTGCCAGCAGTTTAAGAGGGAACTATGGCTACACCTTC. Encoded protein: CASSLRGNYGYTF.

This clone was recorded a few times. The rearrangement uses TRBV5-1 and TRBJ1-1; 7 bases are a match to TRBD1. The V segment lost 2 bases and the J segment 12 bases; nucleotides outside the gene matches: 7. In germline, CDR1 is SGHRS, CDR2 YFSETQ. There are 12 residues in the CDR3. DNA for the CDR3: TGCGCCAGCAGCTTAGGACAGGCATTGCCTTTCTTT. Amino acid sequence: CASSLGQALPFF.

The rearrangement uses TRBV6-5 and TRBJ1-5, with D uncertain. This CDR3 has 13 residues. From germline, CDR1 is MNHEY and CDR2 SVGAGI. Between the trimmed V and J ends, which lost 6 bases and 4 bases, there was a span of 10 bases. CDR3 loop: CASRTDSNQPQHF. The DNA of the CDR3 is TGTGCCAGCAGAACGGACTCGAATCAGCCCCAGCATTTT.

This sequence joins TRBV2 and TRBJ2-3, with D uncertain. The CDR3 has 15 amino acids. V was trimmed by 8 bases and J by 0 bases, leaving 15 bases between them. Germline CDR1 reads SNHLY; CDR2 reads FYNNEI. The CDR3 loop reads CASYPHAYSTDTQYF. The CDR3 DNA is TGTGCCAGCTACCCCCACGCCTATAGCACAGATACGCAGTATTTT.

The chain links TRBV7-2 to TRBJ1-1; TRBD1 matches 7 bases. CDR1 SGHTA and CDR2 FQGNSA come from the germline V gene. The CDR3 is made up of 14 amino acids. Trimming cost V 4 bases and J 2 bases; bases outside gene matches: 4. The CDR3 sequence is CASSSGGGNTEAFF. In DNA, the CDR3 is TGTGCCAGCAGCTCAGGAGGGGGCAACACTGAAGCTTTCTTT. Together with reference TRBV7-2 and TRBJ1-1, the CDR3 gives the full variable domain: GAGVSQSPSNKVTEKGKDVELRCDPISGHTALYWYRQSLGQGLEFLIYFQGNSAPDKSGLPSDRFSAERTGGSVSTLTIQRTQQEDSAVYLCASSSGGGNTEAFFGQGTRLTVV.

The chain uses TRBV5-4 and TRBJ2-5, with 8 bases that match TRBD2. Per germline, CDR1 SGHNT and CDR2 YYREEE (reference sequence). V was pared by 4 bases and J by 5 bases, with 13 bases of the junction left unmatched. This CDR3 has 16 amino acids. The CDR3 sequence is CASSRGGTGSRETQYF. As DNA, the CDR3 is TGTGCCAGCAGCCGGGGGGGAACAGGGAGCCGTGAGACCCAGTACTTC.

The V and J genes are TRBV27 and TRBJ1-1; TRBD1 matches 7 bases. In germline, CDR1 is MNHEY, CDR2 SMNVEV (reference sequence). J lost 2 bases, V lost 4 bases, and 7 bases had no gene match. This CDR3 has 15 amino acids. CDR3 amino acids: CASSSLQGINTEAFF. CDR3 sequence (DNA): TGTGCCAGCAGTTCCTTACAGGGGATTAACACTGAAGCTTTCTTT.

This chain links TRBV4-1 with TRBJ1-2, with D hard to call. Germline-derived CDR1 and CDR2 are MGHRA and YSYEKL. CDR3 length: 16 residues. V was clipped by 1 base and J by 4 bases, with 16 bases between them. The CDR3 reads CASSQVIKNSGYGYTF. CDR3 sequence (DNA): TGCGCCAGCAGCCAAGTAATTAAGAACAGCGGCTATGGCTACACCTTC.

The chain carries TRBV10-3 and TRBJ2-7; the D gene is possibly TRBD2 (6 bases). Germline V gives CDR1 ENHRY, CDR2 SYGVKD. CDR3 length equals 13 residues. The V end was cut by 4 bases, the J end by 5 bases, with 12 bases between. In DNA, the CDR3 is TGTGCCATCAGTGGAGGCAGGGAGGACGAGCAGTACTTC. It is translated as CAISGGREDEQYF.

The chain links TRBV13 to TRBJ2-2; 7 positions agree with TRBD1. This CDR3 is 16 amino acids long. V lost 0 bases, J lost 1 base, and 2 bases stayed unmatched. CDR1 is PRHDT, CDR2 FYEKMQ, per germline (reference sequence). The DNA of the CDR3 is TGTGCCAGCAGCTTAGGCCGACAGGGGAACACCGGGGAGCTGTTTTTT. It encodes CASSLGRQGNTGELFF.